This T cell receptor (beta chain) is from a study of PD-L1 blockade in urothelial cancer. Study-wide context: The patients first took atezolizumab in the mid-2010s, receiving 1,200 mg intravenously every 3 weeks. Study-level results: Blood TCR clonality below the median before treatment was a predictor of better survival.

The time point: pretreatment peripheral blood. Concerning this clone: Its antigen remains unidentified.

Germline V lookup: CDR1 LGHNA, CDR2 YSLEER. V gave up 3 bases and J gave up 7 bases; unmatched junction bases: 12. The CDR3 extends over 16 amino acids. Some clones are missing from TCRdb's copy, which holds only in-frame ones; the method was immunoSEQ multiplex PCR. The sample consists of around 57,000 clones, roughly 77% of them appearing once. This sequence originates from a man aged 65 to 85 with urothelial cancer. This specimen consisted of PBMCs, obtained around atezolizumab (anti-PD-L1) treatment. The chain employs TRBV4-3 and TRBJ1-1; 9 bases are a match to TRBD1. The DNA for the CDR3 is TGCGCCAGCAGCCAGTCTGGGGACAGGGCTCCCAGTGAAGCTTTCTTT. Translated, it gives CASSQSGDRAPSEAFF.